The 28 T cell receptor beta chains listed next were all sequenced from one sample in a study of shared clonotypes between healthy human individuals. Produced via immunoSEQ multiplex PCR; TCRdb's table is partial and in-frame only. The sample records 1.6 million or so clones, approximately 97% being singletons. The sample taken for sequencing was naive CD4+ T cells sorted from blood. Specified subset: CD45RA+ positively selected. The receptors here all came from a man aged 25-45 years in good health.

The CDR3 loop reads CASSSDAAGELFF. The CDR3 nucleotides read TGTGCCAGCAGCTCAGACGCCGCCGGGGAGCTGTTTTTT. V and J are TRBV7-8 and TRBJ2-2; D is ambiguous. V dropped 4 bases and J dropped 6 bases, with 9 bases sitting between them. The CDR3 loop spans 13 amino acids. Germline assignment: CDR1 SGHVS and CDR2 FQNEAQ.

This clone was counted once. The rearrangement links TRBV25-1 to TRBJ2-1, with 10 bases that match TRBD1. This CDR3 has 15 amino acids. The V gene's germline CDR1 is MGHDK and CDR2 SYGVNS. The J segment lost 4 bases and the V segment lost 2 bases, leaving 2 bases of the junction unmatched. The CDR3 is CASSEPGQGYNEQFF. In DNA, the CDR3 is TGTGCCAGCAGTGAACCGGGACAGGGGTACAATGAGCAGTTCTTC.

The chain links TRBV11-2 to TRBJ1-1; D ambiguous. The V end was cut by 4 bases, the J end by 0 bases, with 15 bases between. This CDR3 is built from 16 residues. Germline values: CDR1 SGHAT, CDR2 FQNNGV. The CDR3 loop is CASSSVGRQMNTEAFF. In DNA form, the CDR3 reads TGTGCCAGCAGCTCGGTGGGCAGGCAGATGAACACTGAAGCTTTCTTT. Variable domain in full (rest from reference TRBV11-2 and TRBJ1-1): EAGVAQSPRYKIIEKRQSVAFWCNPISGHATLYWYQQILGQGPKLLIQFQNNGVVDDSQLPKDRFSAERLKGVDSTLKIQPAKLEDSAVYLCASSSVGRQMNTEAFFGQGTRLTVV.

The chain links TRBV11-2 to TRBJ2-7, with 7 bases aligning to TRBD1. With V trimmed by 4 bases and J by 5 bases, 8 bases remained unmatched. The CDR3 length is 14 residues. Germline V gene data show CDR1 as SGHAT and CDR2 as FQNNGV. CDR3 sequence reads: CASSSRQGLHEQYF. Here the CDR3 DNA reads TGTGCCAGCAGCTCAAGACAGGGTTTGCACGAGCAGTACTTC.

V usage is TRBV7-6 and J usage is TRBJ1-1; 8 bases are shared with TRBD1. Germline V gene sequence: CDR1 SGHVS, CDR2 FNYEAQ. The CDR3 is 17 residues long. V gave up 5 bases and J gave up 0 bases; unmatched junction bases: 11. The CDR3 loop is CASSQGIRGPLNTEAFF. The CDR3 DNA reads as TGTGCCAGCAGCCAGGGGATCAGGGGGCCTCTGAACACTGAAGCTTTCTTT.

CDR3 bases: TGTGCCAGCAGTTCGTGGGGGAGCCCCGAGCAGTTCTTC. Its protein is CASSSWGSPEQFF. The J gene is TRBJ2-1, the V gene TRBV11-3, with D possibly called TRBD1 or TRBD2 (5 bases each). Germline CDR1 is SGHNT and CDR2 is YENEEA. This CDR3 has 13 residues. The ends were cut back, 6 bases at V and 10 bases at J, with 16 bases in the middle.

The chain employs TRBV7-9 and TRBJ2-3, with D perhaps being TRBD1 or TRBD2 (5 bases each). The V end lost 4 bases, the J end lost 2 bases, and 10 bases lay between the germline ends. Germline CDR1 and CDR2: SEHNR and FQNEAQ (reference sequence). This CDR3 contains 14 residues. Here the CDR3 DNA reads TGTGCCAGCAGCTCCGGGACCCTCACAGATACGCAGTATTTT. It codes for CASSSGTLTDTQYF.

For the CDR3, the DNA is TGTGCCAGCAGCCTGTCGACAGTCTCTGGGGCCAACGTCCTGACTTTC. The encoded protein is CASSLSTVSGANVLTF. The chain recombines TRBV7-3 with TRBJ2-6, with D possibly being TRBD1 (5 bases). Trimming took 5 bases from V and 0 from J, leaving 11 bases between them. The germline V gene has CDR1 SGHTA and CDR2 FQGTGA. CDR3 length: 16 residues.

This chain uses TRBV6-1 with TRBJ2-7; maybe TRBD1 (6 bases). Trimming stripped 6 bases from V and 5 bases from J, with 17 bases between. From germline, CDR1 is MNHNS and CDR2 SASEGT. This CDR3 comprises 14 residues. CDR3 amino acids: CASSSLQGWNEQYF. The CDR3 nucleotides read TGTGCCAGCAGCTCTCTACAGGGCTGGAACGAGCAGTACTTC.

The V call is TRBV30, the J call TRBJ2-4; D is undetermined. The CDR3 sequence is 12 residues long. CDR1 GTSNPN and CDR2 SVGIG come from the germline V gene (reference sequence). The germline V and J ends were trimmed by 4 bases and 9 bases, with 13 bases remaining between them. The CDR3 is CAWTPSFGIQYF. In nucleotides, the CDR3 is TGTGCCTGGACCCCCTCTTTTGGCATTCAGTACTTC.

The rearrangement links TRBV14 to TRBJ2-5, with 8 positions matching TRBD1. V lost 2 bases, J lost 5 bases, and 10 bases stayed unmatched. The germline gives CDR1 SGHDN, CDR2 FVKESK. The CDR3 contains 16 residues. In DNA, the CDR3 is TGTGCCAGCAGCCAATGGCAGGGGGCCCTCATCGAGACCCAGTACTTC. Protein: CASSQWQGALIETQYF.

CDR3 in DNA: TGCGCCAGCAGCCCCGATCGGACGGCGGCAGATACGCAGTATTTT. This translates into CASSPDRTAADTQYF. V and J are TRBV4-3 and TRBJ2-3; D ambiguous. Trimming cost V 4 bases and J 4 bases, with 15 bases left between them. Germline CDR1 and CDR2: LGHNA and YSLEER. The CDR3 is 15 residues long.

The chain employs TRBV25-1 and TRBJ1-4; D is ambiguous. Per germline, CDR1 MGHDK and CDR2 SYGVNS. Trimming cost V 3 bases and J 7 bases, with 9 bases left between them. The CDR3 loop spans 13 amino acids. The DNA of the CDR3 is TGTGCCAGCAGTGATAAAGGAAGTGAAAAACTGTTTTTT. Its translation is CASSDKGSEKLFF.

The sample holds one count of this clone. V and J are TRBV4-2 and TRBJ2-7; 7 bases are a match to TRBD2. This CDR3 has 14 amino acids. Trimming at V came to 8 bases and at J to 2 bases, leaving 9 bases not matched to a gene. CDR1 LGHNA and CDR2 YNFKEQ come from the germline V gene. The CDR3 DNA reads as TGTGCCAGCGGGACGCCGGGACTAACCTACGAGCAGTACTTC. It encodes CASGTPGLTYEQYF.

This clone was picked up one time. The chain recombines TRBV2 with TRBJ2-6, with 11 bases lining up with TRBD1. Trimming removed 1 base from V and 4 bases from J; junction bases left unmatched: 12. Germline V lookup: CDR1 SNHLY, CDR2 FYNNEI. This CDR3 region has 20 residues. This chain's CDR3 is CASSEGRTGGANTGANVLTF. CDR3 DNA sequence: TGTGCCAGCAGTGAAGGACGGACAGGGGGCGCAAATACAGGGGCCAACGTCCTGACTTTC.

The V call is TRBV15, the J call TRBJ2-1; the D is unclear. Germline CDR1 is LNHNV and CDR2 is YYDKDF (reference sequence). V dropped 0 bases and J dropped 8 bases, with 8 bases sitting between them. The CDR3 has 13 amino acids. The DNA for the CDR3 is TGTGCCACCAGCAGAGAAATAGAGGATGAGCAGTTCTTC. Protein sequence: CATSREIEDEQFF.

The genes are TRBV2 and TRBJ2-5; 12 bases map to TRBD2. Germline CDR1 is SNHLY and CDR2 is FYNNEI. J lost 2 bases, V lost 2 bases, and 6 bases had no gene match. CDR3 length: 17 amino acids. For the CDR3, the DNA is TGTGCCAGCAGTGAACGGCTAGCGGGAGGGGAACAAGAGACCCAGTACTTC. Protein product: CASSERLAGGEQETQYF.

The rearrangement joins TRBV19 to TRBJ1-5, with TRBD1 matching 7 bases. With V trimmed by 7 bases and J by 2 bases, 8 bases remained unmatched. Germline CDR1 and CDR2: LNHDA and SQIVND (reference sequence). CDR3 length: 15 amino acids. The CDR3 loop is CASNTQGGGNQPQHF. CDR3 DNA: TGTGCCAGTAATACTCAGGGGGGTGGCAATCAGCCCCAGCATTTT.

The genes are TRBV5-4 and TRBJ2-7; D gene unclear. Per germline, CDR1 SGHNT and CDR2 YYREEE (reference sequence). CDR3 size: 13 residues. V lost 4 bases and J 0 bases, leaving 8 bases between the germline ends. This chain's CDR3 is CASSVPSSYEQYF. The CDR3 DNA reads TGTGCCAGCAGCGTCCCTTCCTCCTACGAGCAGTACTTC.

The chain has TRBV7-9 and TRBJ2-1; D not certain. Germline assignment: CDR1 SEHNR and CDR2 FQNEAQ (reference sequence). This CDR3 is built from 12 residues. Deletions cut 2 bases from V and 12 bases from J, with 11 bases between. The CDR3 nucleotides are TGTGCCAGCAGCTTATTTAGGGAAGTGCAGTTCTTC. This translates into CASSLFREVQFF.

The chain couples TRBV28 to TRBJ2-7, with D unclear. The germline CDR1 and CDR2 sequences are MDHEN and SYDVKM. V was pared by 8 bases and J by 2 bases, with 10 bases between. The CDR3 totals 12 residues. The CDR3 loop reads CASQSDPYEQYF. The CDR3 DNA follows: TGTGCCAGCCAGAGCGATCCCTACGAGCAGTACTTC.

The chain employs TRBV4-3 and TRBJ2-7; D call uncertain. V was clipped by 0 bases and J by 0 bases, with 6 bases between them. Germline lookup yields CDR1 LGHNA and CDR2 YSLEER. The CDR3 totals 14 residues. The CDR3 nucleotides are TGCGCCAGCAGCCAAGAAGGCAACTCCTACGAGCAGTACTTC. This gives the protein CASSQEGNSYEQYF.

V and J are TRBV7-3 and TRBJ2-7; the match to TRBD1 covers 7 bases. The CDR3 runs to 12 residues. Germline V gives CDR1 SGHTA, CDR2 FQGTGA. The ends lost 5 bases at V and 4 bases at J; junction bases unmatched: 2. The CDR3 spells CASSQTGYEQYF. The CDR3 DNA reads TGTGCCAGCAGCCAGACAGGGTACGAGCAGTACTTC.

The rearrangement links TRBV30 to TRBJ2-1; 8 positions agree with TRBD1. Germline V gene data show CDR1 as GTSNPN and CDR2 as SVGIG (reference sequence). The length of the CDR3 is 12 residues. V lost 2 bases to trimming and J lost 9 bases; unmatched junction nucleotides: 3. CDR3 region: CAWSTGGVEQFF. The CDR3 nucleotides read TGTGCCTGGAGTACAGGGGGTGTTGAGCAGTTCTTC.

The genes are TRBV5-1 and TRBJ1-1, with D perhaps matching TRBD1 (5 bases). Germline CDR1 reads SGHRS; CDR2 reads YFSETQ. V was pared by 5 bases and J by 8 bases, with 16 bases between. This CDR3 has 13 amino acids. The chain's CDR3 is CASSYTRRTEAFF. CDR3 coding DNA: TGCGCCAGCAGTTATACCCGAAGGACAGAAGCTTTCTTT.

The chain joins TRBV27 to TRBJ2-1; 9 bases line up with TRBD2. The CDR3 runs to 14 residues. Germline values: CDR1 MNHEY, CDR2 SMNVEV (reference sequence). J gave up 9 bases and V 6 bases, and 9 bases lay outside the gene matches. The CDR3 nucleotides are TGTGCCAGCAGCCTGACTAGCGGAGTTACTGAGCAGTTCTTC. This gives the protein CASSLTSGVTEQFF.

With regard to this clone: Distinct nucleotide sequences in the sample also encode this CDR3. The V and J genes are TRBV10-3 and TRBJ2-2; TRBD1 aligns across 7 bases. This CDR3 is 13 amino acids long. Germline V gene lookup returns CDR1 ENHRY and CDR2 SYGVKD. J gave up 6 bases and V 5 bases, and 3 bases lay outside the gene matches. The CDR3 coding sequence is TGTGCCATCAGTTCAGGGGGATCCGGGGAGCTGTTTTTT. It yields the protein CAISSGGSGELFF.

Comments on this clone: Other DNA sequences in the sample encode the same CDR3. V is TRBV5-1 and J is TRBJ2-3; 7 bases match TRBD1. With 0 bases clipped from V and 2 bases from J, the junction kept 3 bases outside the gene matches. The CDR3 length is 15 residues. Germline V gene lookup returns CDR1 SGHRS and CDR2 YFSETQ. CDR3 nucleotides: TGCGCCAGCAGCTTGGGACAGGGCTCCACAGATACGCAGTATTTT. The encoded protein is CASSLGQGSTDTQYF.